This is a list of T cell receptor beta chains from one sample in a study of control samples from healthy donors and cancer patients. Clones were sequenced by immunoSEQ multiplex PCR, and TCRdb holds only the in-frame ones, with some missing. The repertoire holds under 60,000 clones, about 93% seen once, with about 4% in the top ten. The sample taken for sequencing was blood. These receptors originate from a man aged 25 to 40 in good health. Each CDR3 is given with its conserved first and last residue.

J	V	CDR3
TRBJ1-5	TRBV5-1	CASSPRDRNQPQHF
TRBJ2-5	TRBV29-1	CSVEGRYQETQYF
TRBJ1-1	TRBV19	CASTVSWNTEAFF
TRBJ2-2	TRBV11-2	CASSPAGGPEWTGELFF
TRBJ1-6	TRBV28	CASIFQRDLLNSPLHF
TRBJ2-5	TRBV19	CASSPPLTARQETQYF
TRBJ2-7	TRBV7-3	CASSSGGSGHEQYF
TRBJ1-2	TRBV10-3	CAIRPGQGAQRQLDGGYTF
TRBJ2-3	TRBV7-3	CASSLRSGGGTDTQYF
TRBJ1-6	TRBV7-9	CASSLEGAVLRSPLHF
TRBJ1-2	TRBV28	CASRVNYGYTF
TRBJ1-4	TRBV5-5	CASSYSMNKLFF
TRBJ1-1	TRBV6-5	CASSYSWGMDTEAFF
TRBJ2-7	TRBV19	CASRIAGGDTYEQYF
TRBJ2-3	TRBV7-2	CASSRGWSSGGLDTQYF
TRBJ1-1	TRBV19	CASSPTGTGFTEAFF
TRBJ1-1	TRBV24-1	CATSREGGTEAFF
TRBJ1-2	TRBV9	CASSVEQGRGYTF
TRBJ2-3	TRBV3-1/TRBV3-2	CASSPGGVRDTQYF
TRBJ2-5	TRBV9	CASSVGGRAQETQYF
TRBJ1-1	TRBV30	CAWRGGATEAFF
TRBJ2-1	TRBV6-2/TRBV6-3	CASSYPDRTSGGATTNNEQFF
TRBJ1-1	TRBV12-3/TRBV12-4	CASSPNRPEAFF
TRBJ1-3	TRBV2	CASSDRDRVSGNTIYF
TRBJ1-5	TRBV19	CASSPLDRNQPQHF
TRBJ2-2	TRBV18	CASSPLTVGTGELFF
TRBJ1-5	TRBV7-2	CASSSEGSTNQPQHF